Presented here are 6 T cell receptor beta chains from one specimen sequenced in a study of control samples from healthy donors and cancer patients. Profiled with immunoSEQ multiplex PCR; TCRdb holds only in-frame clones, not every one. The sample lists 130,000 or so clones; around nine tenths were seen once. Sequencing input: blood. Source of these receptors: a man between 50 and 59 years old in good health.

This clone was observed a few times. V usage is TRBV28 and J usage is TRBJ1-2; D is possibly TRBD1 (6 bases). V lost 6 bases to trimming and J lost 6 bases, with 17 bases between them. Germline CDR1 and CDR2: MDHEN and SYDVKM. This CDR3 is built from 14 residues. CDR3 in DNA: TGTGCCAGCAGAATTAGTAACAGGGACGATGGCTACACCTTC. Translation gives CASRISNRDDGYTF.

The V gene is TRBV11-1, the J gene TRBJ2-7, with D tentatively TRBD1 (5 bases). CDR1 is SGHAT, CDR2 FQDESV, per germline (reference sequence). The ends were cut back, 2 bases at V and 5 bases at J, with 10 bases in the middle. The CDR3 covers 13 residues. This CDR3 reads CASSLQGWDEQYF. Here the CDR3 DNA reads TGTGCCAGCAGCTTACAGGGTTGGGACGAGCAGTACTTC.

In DNA form, the CDR3 reads TGTGCCAGTAGTAAGGGACTAGCGGGGGGCACAGATACGCAGTATTTT. Protein: CASSKGLAGGTDTQYF. This chain joins TRBV19 and TRBJ2-3, with 14 bases fitting TRBD2. V gave up 4 bases and J gave up 1 base; unmatched junction bases: 1. CDR3 size: 16 residues. Germline loops: CDR1 LNHDA, CDR2 SQIVND (reference sequence).

This chain connects TRBV19 to TRBJ1-1, with 8 bases aligning to TRBD1. The CDR3 length is 17 residues. Germline values: CDR1 LNHDA, CDR2 SQIVND (reference sequence). With V trimmed by 5 bases and J by 2 bases, 13 bases remained unmatched. CDR3 sequence reads: CASSAGQGKLSNTEAFF. The DNA for the CDR3 is TGTGCCAGTAGTGCAGGACAGGGAAAACTAAGTAACACTGAAGCTTTCTTT.

The chain links TRBV19 to TRBJ1-5; 10 bases are a match to TRBD1. The CDR3 has 17 residues. The germline CDR1 and CDR2 sequences are LNHDA and SQIVND (reference sequence). J was trimmed by 3 bases and V by 3 bases; bases with no gene match: 8. The chain's CDR3 is CASSMMGGTGANQPQHF. CDR3 coding DNA: TGTGCCAGTAGTATGATGGGGGGGACAGGGGCCAATCAGCCCCAGCATTTT.

This clone was observed once. The chain is built from TRBV5-8 and TRBJ2-3; D is uncertain. Per the germline V gene, CDR1 is SGHTS and CDR2 is YDEGEE. The length of the CDR3 is 17 residues. V lost 0 bases and J 2 bases, leaving 16 bases between the germline ends. CDR3 amino acids: CASSLGLQPESTDTQYF. Written as DNA, the CDR3 is TGTGCCAGCAGCTTGGGGTTGCAGCCCGAGTCCACAGATACGCAGTATTTT. The variable domain in full, completed from reference TRBV5-8 and TRBJ2-3, reads EAGVTQSPTHLIKTRGQQATLRCSPISGHTSVYWYQQALGLGLQFLLWYDEGEERNRGNFPPRFSGRQFPNYSSELNVNALELEDSALYLCASSLGLQPESTDTQYFGPGTRLTVL.